These T cell receptor beta chains were read from a single sample in a study of CD8 T cells in Susac syndrome. TCRdb reanalysed the immunoSEQ multiplex PCR reads using MiXCR and keeps one entry per CDR3 protein. This table has 300,000 or so distinct CDR3 sequences, 92% appearing once. The material sequenced was CD4+ T cells from PBMCs. These receptors all stem from a human donor with multiple sclerosis. Both conserved end residues are part of each CDR3. The D gene is left open where the match is weak. Clone size, where shown, is once, few, many, or a class for clones that have expanded.

v_call: TRBV4-3; d_call: TRBD1; j_call: TRBJ2-7; clone_size: NA; cdr3_nt: TGCGCCAGCAGCCAAGTGGAGACAGGGTCCTACGAGCAGTACTTC; cdr3_aa: CASSQVETGSYEQYF
v_call: TRBV5-1; d_call: TRBD1; j_call: TRBJ2-3; clone_size: once; cdr3_nt: TGCGCCAGCAACCCGGGACAGAACACAGATACGCAGTATTTT; cdr3_aa: CASNPGQNTDTQYF
v_call: TRBV30; d_call: NA; j_call: TRBJ2-7; clone_size: NA; cdr3_nt: TGTGCCTGGAGTGTAAGCCAGAGGGCTAGCTACTACGAGCAGTACTTC; cdr3_aa: CAWSVSQRASYYEQYF
v_call: TRBV20-1; d_call: NA; j_call: TRBJ1-1; clone_size: NA; cdr3_nt: TGCAGTGCTAGAGAGCGCAGGGGTTTTAGGACTGAAGCTTTCTTT; cdr3_aa: CSARERRGFRTEAFF
v_call: TRBV7-9; d_call: TRBD2; j_call: TRBJ2-5; clone_size: NA; cdr3_nt: TGTGCCAGCAGCTTAGTCGCTAGCGGGGGGGAGACCCAGTACTTC; cdr3_aa: CASSLVASGGETQYF
v_call: TRBV10-2; d_call: NA; j_call: TRBJ1-5; clone_size: once; cdr3_nt: TGCGCCAGCAGTGAGGATGGCCCTTTCCAGCCCCAGCATTTT; cdr3_aa: CASSEDGPFQPQHF
v_call: TRBV13; d_call: NA; j_call: TRBJ2-1; clone_size: NA; cdr3_nt: TGTGCCAGCAGCTCCCGACAGACCAATGAGCAGTTCTTC; cdr3_aa: CASSSRQTNEQFF
v_call: TRBV12-3/TRBV12-4; d_call: NA; j_call: TRBJ1-6; clone_size: NA; cdr3_nt: TGTGCCAGCAGTCCCCGGGCCAGGCCCTATTCACCCCTCCACTTT; cdr3_aa: CASSPRARPYSPLHF
v_call: TRBV9; d_call: NA; j_call: TRBJ1-6; clone_size: NA; cdr3_nt: TGTGCCAGCAGCGCCCTCGAAGGGTCCCTCCACTTT; cdr3_aa: CASSALEGSLHF
v_call: TRBV2; d_call: NA; j_call: TRBJ1-5; clone_size: NA; cdr3_nt: TGTGCCAGCAGTGAACTTGGCAATCAGCCCCAGCATTTT; cdr3_aa: CASSELGNQPQHF
v_call: TRBV2; d_call: NA; j_call: TRBJ2-1; clone_size: NA; cdr3_nt: TGTGCCAGCAGTGGACAGGGTGGAGGGTACAATGAGCAGTTCTTC; cdr3_aa: CASSGQGGGYNEQFF
v_call: TRBV12-5; d_call: NA; j_call: TRBJ2-2; clone_size: NA; cdr3_nt: TGTGCTAGTGGTTTGCGGCCGAACACCGGGGAGCTGTTTTTT; cdr3_aa: CASGLRPNTGELFF
v_call: TRBV3-1; d_call: NA; j_call: TRBJ1-2; clone_size: NA; cdr3_nt: TGTGCCAGCAGCCAAGACCCGGCGAGGGGCGCGGGGTATGGCTACACCTTC; cdr3_aa: CASSQDPARGAGYGYTF
v_call: TRBV5-1; d_call: NA; j_call: TRBJ2-7; clone_size: NA; cdr3_nt: TGCGCCAGCTGCCGTCGACCTAGGAACGAGCAGTACTTC; cdr3_aa: CASCRRPRNEQYF
v_call: TRBV7-9; d_call: TRBD2; j_call: TRBJ2-1; clone_size: NA; cdr3_nt: TGTGCCAGCATCCATACGGGACTAGTAAACAATGAGCAGTTCTTC; cdr3_aa: CASIHTGLVNNEQFF
v_call: TRBV7-9; d_call: NA; j_call: TRBJ1-3; clone_size: NA; cdr3_nt: TGTGCCAGCAGCTTCCTGGGAAACACCATATATTTT; cdr3_aa: CASSFLGNTIYF
v_call: TRBV4-1; d_call: NA; j_call: TRBJ1-3; clone_size: NA; cdr3_nt: TGCGCCAGCAGCCAGCTGAATGGAAACACCATATATTTT; cdr3_aa: CASSQLNGNTIYF
v_call: TRBV19; d_call: NA; j_call: TRBJ2-5; clone_size: NA; cdr3_nt: TGTGCCAGTAGCCAAATGTGGAGGAGAGAGACCCAGTACTTC; cdr3_aa: CASSQMWRRETQYF
v_call: TRBV12-3/TRBV12-4; d_call: TRBD1; j_call: TRBJ2-5; clone_size: NA; cdr3_nt: TGTGCCAGCAGTTCCGGGCCGGGACAGGGTGTAGAGACCCAGTACTTC; cdr3_aa: CASSSGPGQGVETQYF
v_call: TRBV19; d_call: NA; j_call: TRBJ1-5; clone_size: NA; cdr3_nt: TGTGCCAGTAGTATCGCCGGGAGACTCAATCAGCCCCAGCATTTT; cdr3_aa: CASSIAGRLNQPQHF
v_call: TRBV7-2; d_call: TRBD2; j_call: TRBJ2-5; clone_size: NA; cdr3_nt: TGTGCCAGCAGCTTAGGGGGACTAGCGGGACGGGGGGAGACCCAGTACTTC; cdr3_aa: CASSLGGLAGRGETQYF
v_call: TRBV7-9; d_call: NA; j_call: TRBJ2-3; clone_size: NA; cdr3_nt: TGTGCCAGCAGCCTCACCCCTAGCGTTGTCACAGATACGCAGTATTTT; cdr3_aa: CASSLTPSVVTDTQYF
v_call: TRBV3-1; d_call: NA; j_call: TRBJ2-1; clone_size: NA; cdr3_nt: TGTGCCAGCAGCCAAGACGGAACTAGTGTTAATGAGCAGTTCTTC; cdr3_aa: CASSQDGTSVNEQFF
v_call: TRBV11-2; d_call: TRBD2; j_call: TRBJ2-1; clone_size: NA; cdr3_nt: TGTGCCAGCAGCTTAGGACGGACTAGCGGGAGAAGGAGCTCCTACAATGAGCAGTTCTTC; cdr3_aa: CASSLGRTSGRRSSYNEQFF
v_call: TRBV6-8; d_call: TRBD1; j_call: TRBJ1-2; clone_size: NA; cdr3_nt: TGTGCCCTCGGGCAGGGGGCGTATGGCTACACCTTC; cdr3_aa: CALGQGAYGYTF
v_call: TRBV29-1; d_call: NA; j_call: TRBJ1-1; clone_size: NA; cdr3_nt: TGCAGCGTTCAGGGCCCGAACACTGAAGCTTTCTTT; cdr3_aa: CSVQGPNTEAFF
v_call: TRBV7-9; d_call: NA; j_call: TRBJ1-1; clone_size: NA; cdr3_nt: TGTGCCAGCAGCTTTAGGTCAGGAGGGGCCGAAGCTTTCTTT; cdr3_aa: CASSFRSGGAEAFF
v_call: TRBV7-2; d_call: TRBD1; j_call: TRBJ1-6; clone_size: few; cdr3_nt: TGTGCCAGCAGCTTAGTCCCAGGGGGCCTTCAGGGGTCGCCCCTCCACTTT; cdr3_aa: CASSLVPGGLQGSPLHF
v_call: TRBV30; d_call: NA; j_call: TRBJ2-2; clone_size: few; cdr3_nt: TGTGCCTGGAGTCCAGGGAACACCGGGGAGCTGTTTTTT; cdr3_aa: CAWSPGNTGELFF